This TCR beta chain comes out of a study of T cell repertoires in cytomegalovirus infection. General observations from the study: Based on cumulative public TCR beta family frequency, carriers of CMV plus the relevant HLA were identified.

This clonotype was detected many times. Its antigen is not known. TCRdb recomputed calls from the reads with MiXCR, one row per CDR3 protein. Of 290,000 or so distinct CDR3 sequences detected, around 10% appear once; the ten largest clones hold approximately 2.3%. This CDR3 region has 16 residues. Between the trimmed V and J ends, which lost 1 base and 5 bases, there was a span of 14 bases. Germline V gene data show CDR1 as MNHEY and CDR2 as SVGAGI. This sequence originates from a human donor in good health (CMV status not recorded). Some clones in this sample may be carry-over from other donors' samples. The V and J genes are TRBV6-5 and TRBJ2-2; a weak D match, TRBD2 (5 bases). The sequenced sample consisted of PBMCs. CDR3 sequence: CASSYFAGILTGELFF. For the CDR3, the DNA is TGTGCCAGCAGTTACTTTGCCGGGATTCTGACCGGGGAGCTGTTTTTT.